Below, 8 T cell receptor beta chains from the same sample are listed, as sequenced in a study of blood T cell repertoires in COVID-19. Measured with immunoSEQ multiplex PCR; TCRdb has only the in-frame clones, and not every one. Of about 250,000 clones in the sample, 88% were seen once. Sequencing was carried out using PBMCs or T cells enriched from blood (not recorded which). The receptor set was obtained from a woman in her 50s who had recovered from COVID-19.

The chain couples TRBV6-6 to TRBJ1-1; weak D call: TRBD1 (5 bases). Trimming removed 7 bases at V and 0 bases at J, with 9 bases between. The CDR3 is 13 amino acids. Germline V gene data show CDR1 as MNHNY and CDR2 as SVGAGI (reference sequence). CDR3 protein: CASTRQMNTEAFF. In nucleotides, the CDR3 is TGTGCCAGCACCAGACAGATGAACACTGAAGCTTTCTTT.

This chain joins TRBV18 and TRBJ1-5, with 8 nucleotides matching TRBD1. V shed 2 bases, J shed 3 bases, and the junction held 9 bases outside the gene matches. The CDR3 runs to 17 residues. Germline V lookup: CDR1 KGHSH, CDR2 LQKENI. The CDR3: CASSPTGGTGDNQPQHF. The CDR3 DNA is TGTGCCAGCTCACCAACCGGCGGGACAGGTGACAATCAGCCCCAGCATTTT.

The chain joins TRBV5-1 to TRBJ2-5, with 7 bases lining up with TRBD1. CDR3 length: 16 residues. J was trimmed by 5 bases and V by 1 base; bases with no gene match: 11. Germline CDR1 reads SGHRS; CDR2 reads YFSETQ. CDR3 nucleotide sequence: TGCGCCAGCAGCTTGACGACAGGGTCATCGGGGGAGACCCAGTACTTC. It is translated as CASSLTTGSSGETQYF.

The V gene is TRBV18, the J gene TRBJ1-4; D unclear. V lost 8 bases to trimming and J lost 6 bases, with 10 bases between them. Germline values: CDR1 KGHSH, CDR2 LQKENI. This CDR3 has 12 residues. The CDR3, as DNA: TGTGCCAGCGCCTCGGGTGATGAAAAACTGTTTTTT. It codes for CASASGDEKLFF. Together with reference TRBV18 and TRBJ1-4, the CDR3 gives the full variable domain: NAGVMQNPRHLVRRRGQEARLRCSPMKGHSHVYWYRQLPEEGLKFMVYLQKENIIDESGMPKERFSAEFPKEGPSILRIQQVVRGDSAAYFCASASGDEKLFFGSGTQLSVL.

This sequence joins TRBV6-5 and TRBJ1-1; D is perhaps TRBD1 (6 bases). The CDR3 loop spans 14 amino acids. Germline loops: CDR1 MNHEY, CDR2 SVGAGI. V lost 6 bases and J 5 bases, leaving 16 bases between the germline ends. The CDR3 DNA reads TGTGCCAGCAGGGCCGGGGCAAGGGGGACTGAAGCTTTCTTT. Encoded protein: CASRAGARGTEAFF.

The V and J genes are TRBV2 and TRBJ1-2, with a weak D call TRBD1 (6 bases). CDR1 and CDR2 (germline): SNHLY, FYNNEI. With 6 bases removed from V and 8 bases from J, the gap between germline ends came to 19 bases. This CDR3 is built from 14 residues. The CDR3 loop is CASRTQGIFGGYTF. CDR3 DNA sequence: TGTGCCAGCAGAACACAGGGAATATTCGGGGGCTACACCTTC.

The chain joins TRBV7-2 to TRBJ1-3, with 8 bases aligning to TRBD1. The CDR3 spans 16 residues. The germline CDR1 and CDR2 sequences are SGHTA and FQGNSA. J lost 3 bases, V lost 1 base, and 5 bases had no gene match. CDR3 sequence: CASSLGTGSNGNTIYF. As DNA, the CDR3 is TGTGCCAGCAGCTTAGGGACAGGGTCTAATGGAAACACCATATATTTT.

The V call is TRBV5-1, the J call TRBJ1-6; no clear D gene. Trimming shortened V by 2 bases and J by 5 bases, and 8 bases separated the two germline ends. CDR1 and CDR2 from the germline V gene are SGHRS and YFSETQ. The CDR3 runs 14 residues. CDR3 in amino acids: CASSLSGDNSPLHF. CDR3 DNA: TGCGCCAGCAGCTTAAGCGGGGATAATTCACCCCTCCACTTT.